What follows is one TCR beta chain and its context. The data derive from a study of blood T cell repertoires in COVID-19. Study summary: Samples representing acute and convalescent COVID-19 were sourced from the United States, Italy and Spain. The analysed material was cDNA or gDNA that came from T cells, B-cell-depleted T cells, or PBMCs.

In the original analysis: Scientists estimated how many nucleated cells there were by amplifying reference gene primers. The protocol was immunoSEQ multiplex PCR, while the TCRdb copy is restricted to in-frame clones and leaves out a portion. That table supplies the V and J calls and clone size; D and trimming were determined from the DNA. In the table there are some 80,000 clones, around 90% of which are singletons. The CDR3 is 15 amino acids. V lost 0 bases to trimming and J lost 6 bases, with 12 bases between them. CDR1 is MRHNA, CDR2 SNTAGT, per germline. Sequenced material: peripheral blood. This sequence was found in a human donor in a cohort sampled during active COVID-19. V gene TRBV6-4 combines with J gene TRBJ2-1; possibly TRBD1 for D (5 bases). Here the CDR3 reads CASSDSYRQGNEQFF. Written as DNA, the CDR3 is TGTGCCAGCAGTGACTCTTACCGGCAGGGCAATGAGCAGTTCTTC.